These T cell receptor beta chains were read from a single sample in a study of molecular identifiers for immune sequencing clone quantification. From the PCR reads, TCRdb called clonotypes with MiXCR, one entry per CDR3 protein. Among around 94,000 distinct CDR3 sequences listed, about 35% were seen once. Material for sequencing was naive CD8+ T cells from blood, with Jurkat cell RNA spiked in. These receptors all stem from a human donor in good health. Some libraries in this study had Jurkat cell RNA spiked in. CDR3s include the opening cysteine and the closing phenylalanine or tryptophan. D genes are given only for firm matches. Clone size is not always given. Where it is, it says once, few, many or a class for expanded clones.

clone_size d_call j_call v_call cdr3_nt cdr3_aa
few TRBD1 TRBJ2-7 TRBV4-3 TGCGCCAGCAGCCCCCGACAGGGAACGGACGAGCAGTACTTC CASSPRQGTDEQYF
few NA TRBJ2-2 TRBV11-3 TGTGCCAGCAGCTTAGGTGCAGGGGAGTACACCGGGGAGCTGTTTTTT CASSLGAGEYTGELFF
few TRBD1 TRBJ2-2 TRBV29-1 TGCAGCGTTTTACTACAGGGGGCGACCGGGGAGCTGTTTTTT CSVLLQGATGELFF
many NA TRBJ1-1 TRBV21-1 TGTGCCAGCAGCAAAACCCCCAGGGGCCTAGAAGCTTTCTTT CASSKTPRGLEAFF
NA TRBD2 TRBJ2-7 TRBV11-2 TGTGCCAGCAGCTTAGCGGGAGGGCCACCCGAGCAGTACTTC CASSLAGGPPEQYF
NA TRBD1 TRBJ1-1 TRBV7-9 TGTGCCAGCAGCCACGACAGGGAATTGGGAGCTTTCTTT CASSHDRELGAFF
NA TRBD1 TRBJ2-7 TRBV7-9 TGTGCCAGCAGCAGCCGGGACAGGGGGTCAAGCTACGAGCAGTACTTC CASSSRDRGSSYEQYF
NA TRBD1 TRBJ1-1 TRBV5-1 TGCGCCAGCAGGCGTTCAGGGGGCTTAAACACTGAAGCTTTCTTT CASRRSGGLNTEAFF
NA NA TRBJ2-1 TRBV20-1 TGCAGTGCTACAGCGGACGGTTACCCAGAGCAGTTCTTC CSATADGYPEQFF
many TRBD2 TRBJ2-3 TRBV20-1 TGCAGTGCTAGAGATGGCGGGAGGGGCGGCACAGATACGCAGTATTTT CSARDGGRGGTDTQYF
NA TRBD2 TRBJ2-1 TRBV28 TGTGCCAGCAATCTACTAGCGGGAGGTTACAATGAGCAGTTCTTC CASNLLAGGYNEQFF